Sequencing of this T cell receptor beta chain was carried out in a study of blood T cell repertoires in COVID-19. The overall study: Sample material is recorded as cDNA or gDNA derived from T cells, B-cell-depleted T cells, or PBMCs.

This table comes from immunoSEQ multiplex PCR, and its TCRdb copy is limited to in-frame clones, with some not included. The sample records about 440,000 clones, less than 95% being singletons. This CDR3 has 16 amino acids. Looked up from germline, CDR1 is SQVTM and CDR2 is ANQGSEA. With 5 bases clipped from V and 0 bases from J, the junction kept 11 bases outside the gene matches. Sequenced: PBMCs or T cells enriched from blood (not recorded which). The receptor comes from a man aged 18 to 29 who had recovered from COVID-19. The genes are TRBV29-1 and TRBJ2-7; 9 bases map to TRBD1. CDR3: CSVRSYETGGSYEQYF. In DNA, the CDR3 is TGCAGCGTTAGGTCCTACGAGACAGGGGGCTCCTACGAGCAGTACTTC.